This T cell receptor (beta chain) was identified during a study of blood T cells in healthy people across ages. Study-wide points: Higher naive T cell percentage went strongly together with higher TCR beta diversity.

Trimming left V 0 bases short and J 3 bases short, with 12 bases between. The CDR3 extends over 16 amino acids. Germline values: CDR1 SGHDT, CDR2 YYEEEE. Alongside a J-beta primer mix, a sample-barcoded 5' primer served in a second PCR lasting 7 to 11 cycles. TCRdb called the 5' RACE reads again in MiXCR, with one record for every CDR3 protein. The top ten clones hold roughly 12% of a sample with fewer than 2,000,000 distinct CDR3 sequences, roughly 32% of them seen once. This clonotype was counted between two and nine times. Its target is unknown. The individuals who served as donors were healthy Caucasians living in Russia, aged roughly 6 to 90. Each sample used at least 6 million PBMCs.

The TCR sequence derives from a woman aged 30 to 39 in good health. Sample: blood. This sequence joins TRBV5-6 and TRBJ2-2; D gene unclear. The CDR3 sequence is CASSLGGGRYTGELFF. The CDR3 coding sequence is TGTGCCAGCAGCTTGGGTGGTGGTCGATACACCGGGGAGCTGTTTTTT.